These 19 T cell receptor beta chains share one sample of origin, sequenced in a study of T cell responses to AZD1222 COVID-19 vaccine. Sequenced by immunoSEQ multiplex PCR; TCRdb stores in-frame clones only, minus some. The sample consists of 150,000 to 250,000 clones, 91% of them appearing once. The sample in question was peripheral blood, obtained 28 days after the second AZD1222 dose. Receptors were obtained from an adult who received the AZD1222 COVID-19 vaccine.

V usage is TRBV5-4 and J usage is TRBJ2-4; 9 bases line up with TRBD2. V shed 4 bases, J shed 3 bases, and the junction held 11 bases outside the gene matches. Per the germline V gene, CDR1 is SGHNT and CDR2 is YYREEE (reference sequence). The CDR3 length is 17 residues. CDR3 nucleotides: TGTGCCAGCAGCACTGACCGACTAGCGGTTAACAAAAACATTCAGTACTTC. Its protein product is CASSTDRLAVNKNIQYF.

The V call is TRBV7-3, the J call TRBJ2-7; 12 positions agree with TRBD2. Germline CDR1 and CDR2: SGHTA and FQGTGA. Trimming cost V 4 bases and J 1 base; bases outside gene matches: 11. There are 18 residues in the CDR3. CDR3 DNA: TGTGCCAGCAGCTATCGGGCATCGACTAGCGGGAGTTCCTACGAGCAGTACTTC. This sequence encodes CASSYRASTSGSSYEQYF.

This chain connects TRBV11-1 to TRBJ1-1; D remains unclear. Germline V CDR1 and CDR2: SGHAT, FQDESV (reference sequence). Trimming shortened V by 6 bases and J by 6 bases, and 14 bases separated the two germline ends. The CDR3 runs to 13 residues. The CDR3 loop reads CASRPGNSAEAFF. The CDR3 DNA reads TGTGCCAGCAGACCCGGAAATTCTGCTGAAGCTTTCTTT.

CDR3 DNA: TGTGCCAGCAGCTTAGGCAACTATGGCTACACCTTC. Protein: CASSLGNYGYTF. V and J are TRBV7-2 and TRBJ1-2; no clear D gene. The CDR3 runs 12 residues. Germline V gene lookup returns CDR1 SGHTA and CDR2 FQGNSA. V was cut by 1 base and J by 2 bases, with 2 bases left in between.

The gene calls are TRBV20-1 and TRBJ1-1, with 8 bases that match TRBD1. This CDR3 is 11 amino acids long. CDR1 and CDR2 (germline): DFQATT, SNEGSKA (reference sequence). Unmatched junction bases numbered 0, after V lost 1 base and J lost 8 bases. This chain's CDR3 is CSARGDREAFF. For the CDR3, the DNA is TGCAGTGCTAGAGGGGACAGGGAAGCTTTCTTT.

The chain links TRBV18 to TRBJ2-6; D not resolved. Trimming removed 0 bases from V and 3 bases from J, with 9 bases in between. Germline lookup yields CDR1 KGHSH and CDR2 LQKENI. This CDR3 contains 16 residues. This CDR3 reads CASSPPNGYGANVLTF. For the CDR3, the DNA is TGTGCCAGCTCACCACCGAACGGCTATGGGGCCAACGTCCTGACTTTC.

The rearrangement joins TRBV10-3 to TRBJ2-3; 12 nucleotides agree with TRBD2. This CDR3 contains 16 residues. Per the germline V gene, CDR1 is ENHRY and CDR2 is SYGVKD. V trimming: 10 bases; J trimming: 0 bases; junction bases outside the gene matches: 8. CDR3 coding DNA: TGTGCCACCACTAGGACTAGCGGGATAAGCACAGATACGCAGTATTTT. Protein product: CATTRTSGISTDTQYF.

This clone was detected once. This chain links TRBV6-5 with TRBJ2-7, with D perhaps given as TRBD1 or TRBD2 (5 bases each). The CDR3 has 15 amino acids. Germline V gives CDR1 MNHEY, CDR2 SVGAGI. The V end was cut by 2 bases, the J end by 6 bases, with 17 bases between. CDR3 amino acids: CASSYRDEGGFEQYF. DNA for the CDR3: TGTGCCAGCAGTTACCGGGACGAGGGTGGTTTCGAGCAGTACTTC.

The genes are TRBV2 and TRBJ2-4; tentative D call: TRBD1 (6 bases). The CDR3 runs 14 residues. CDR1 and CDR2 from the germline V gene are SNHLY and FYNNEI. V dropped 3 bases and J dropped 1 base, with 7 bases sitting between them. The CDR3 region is CASSDTGAKNIQYF. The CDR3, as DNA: TGTGCCAGCAGTGACACAGGGGCCAAAAACATTCAGTACTTC.

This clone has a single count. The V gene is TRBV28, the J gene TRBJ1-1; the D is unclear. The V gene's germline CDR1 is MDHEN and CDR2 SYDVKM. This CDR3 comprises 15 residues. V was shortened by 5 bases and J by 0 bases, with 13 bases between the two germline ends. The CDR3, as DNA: TGTGCCAGCAGTCCCCCGGGAGCCGTGAACACTGAAGCTTTCTTT. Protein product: CASSPPGAVNTEAFF. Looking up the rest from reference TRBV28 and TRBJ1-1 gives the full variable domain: DVKVTQSSRYLVKRTGEKVFLECVQDMDHENMFWYRQDPGLGLRLIYFSYDVKMKEKGDIPEGYSVSREKKERFSLILESASTNQTSMYLCASSPPGAVNTEAFFGQGTRLTVV.

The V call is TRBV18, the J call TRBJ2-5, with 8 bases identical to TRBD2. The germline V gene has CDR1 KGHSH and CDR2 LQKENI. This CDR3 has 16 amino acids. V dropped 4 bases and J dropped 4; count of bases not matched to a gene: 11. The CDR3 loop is CASSQLAGLGGETQYF. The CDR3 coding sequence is TGTGCCAGCTCACAATTAGCGGGACTGGGAGGAGAGACCCAGTACTTC.

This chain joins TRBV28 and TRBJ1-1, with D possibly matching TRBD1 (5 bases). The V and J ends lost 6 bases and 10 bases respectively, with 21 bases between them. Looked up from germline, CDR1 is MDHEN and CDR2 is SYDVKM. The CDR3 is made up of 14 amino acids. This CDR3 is CASSQGTGTLGAFF. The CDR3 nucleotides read TGTGCCAGCAGCCAGGGCACGGGCACACTGGGAGCTTTCTTT.

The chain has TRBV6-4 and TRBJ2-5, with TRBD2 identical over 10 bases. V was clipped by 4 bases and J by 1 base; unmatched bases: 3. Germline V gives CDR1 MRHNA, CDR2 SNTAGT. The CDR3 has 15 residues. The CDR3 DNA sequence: TGTGCCAGCAGTGGGACTAGCGGCCCCCAAGAGACCCAGTACTTC. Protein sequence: CASSGTSGPQETQYF.

DNA of the CDR3: TGTGCCAGCAGACCAGACCTAGCGGGAGACAATGAGCAGTTCTTC. This codes for CASRPDLAGDNEQFF. The V call is TRBV2, the J call TRBJ2-1, with TRBD2 matching over 10 bases. Germline loops: CDR1 SNHLY, CDR2 FYNNEI. This CDR3 is 15 amino acids long. V shed 6 bases, J shed 5 bases, and the junction held 7 bases outside the gene matches.

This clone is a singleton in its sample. This CDR3 is CASSGGQTSYNEQFF. The CDR3 region has the DNA TGTGCCAGCAGCGGGGGACAGACCTCCTACAATGAGCAGTTCTTC. The V and J genes are TRBV9 and TRBJ2-1; 7 bases align to TRBD1. The CDR3 runs to 15 residues. CDR1 and CDR2 (germline): SGDLS, YYNGEE. V gave up 3 bases and J gave up 0 bases; unmatched junction bases: 3.

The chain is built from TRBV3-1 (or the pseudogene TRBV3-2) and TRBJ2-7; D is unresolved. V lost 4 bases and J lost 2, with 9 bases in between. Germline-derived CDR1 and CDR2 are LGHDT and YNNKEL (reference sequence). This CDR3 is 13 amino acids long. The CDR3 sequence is CASSRTYTYEQYF. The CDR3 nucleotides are TGTGCCAGCAGCCGGACCTACACCTACGAGCAGTACTTC.

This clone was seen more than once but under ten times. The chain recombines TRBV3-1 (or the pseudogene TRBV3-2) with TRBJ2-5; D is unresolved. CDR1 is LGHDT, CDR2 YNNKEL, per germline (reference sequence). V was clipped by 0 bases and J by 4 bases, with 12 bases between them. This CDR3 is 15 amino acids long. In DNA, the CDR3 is TGTGCCAGCAGCCAAGATATCACTGGTGTAGAGACCCAGTACTTC. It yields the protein CASSQDITGVETQYF.

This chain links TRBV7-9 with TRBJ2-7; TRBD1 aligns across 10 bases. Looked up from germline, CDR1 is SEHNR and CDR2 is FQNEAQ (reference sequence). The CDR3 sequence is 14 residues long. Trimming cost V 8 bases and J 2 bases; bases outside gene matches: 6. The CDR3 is CASRRDRGPYEQYF. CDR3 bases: TGTGCCAGCCGCCGGGACAGGGGTCCCTACGAGCAGTACTTC.

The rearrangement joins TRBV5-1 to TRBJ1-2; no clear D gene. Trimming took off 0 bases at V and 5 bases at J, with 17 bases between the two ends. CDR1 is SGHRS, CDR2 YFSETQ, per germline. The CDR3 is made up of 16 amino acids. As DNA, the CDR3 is TGCGCCAGCAGCTTGGCCCCAACTCCGACGGGGTATGGCTACACCTTC. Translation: CASSLAPTPTGYGYTF.